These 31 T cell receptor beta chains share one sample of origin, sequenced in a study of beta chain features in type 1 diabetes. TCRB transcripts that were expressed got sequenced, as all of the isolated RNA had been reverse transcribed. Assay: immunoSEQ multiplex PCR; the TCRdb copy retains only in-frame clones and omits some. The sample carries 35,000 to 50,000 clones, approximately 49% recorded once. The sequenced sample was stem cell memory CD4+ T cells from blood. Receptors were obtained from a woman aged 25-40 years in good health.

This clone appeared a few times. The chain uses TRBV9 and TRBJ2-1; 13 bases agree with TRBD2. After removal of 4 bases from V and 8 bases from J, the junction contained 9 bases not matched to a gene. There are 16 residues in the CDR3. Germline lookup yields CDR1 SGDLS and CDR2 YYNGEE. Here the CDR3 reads CASSLRLAGGFDEQFF. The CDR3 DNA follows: TGTGCCAGCAGCCTTCGACTAGCGGGAGGTTTCGATGAGCAGTTCTTC.

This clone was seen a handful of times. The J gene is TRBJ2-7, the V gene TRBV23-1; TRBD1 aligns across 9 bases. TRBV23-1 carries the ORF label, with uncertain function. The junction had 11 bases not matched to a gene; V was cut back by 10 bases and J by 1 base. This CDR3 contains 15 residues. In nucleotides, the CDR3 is TGCGCCAACACGCGGCCGGACAGGGGATCCTACGAGCAGTACTTC. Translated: CANTRPDRGSYEQYF.

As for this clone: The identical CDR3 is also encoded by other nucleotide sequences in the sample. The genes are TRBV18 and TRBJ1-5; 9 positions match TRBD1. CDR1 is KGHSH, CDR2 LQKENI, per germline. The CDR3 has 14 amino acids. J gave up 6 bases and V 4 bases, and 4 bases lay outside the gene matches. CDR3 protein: CASSQGQGGQPQHF. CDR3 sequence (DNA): TGTGCCAGCTCACAGGGACAGGGAGGTCAGCCCCAGCATTTT.

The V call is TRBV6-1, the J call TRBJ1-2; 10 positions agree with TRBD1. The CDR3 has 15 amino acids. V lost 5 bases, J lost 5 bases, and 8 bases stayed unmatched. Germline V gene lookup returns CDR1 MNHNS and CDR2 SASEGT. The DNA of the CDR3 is TGTGCCAGCAGTCACAGGACAGGGGGACAATATGGCTACACCTTC. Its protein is CASSHRTGGQYGYTF.

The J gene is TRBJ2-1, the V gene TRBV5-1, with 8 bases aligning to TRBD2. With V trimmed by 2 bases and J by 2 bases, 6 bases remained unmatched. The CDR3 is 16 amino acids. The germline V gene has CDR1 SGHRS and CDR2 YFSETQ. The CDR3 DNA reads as TGCGCCAGCAGCTTACCGAGCGGGAGCCCCTACAATGAGCAGTTCTTC. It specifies CASSLPSGSPYNEQFF.

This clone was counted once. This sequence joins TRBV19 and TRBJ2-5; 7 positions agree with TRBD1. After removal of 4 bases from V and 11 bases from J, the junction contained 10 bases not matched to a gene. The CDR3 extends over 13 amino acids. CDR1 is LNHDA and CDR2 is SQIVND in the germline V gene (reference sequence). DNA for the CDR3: TGTGCCAGTAGTAAAGGACATGACAGGGAGCAGTACTTC. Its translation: CASSKGHDREQYF.

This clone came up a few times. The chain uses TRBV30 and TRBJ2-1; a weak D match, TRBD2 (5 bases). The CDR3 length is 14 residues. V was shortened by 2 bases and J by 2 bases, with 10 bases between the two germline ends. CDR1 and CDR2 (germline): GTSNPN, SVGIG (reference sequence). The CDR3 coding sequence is TGTGCCTGGAGTCGGGAACTGGCCTACAATGAGCAGTTCTTC. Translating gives CAWSRELAYNEQFF.

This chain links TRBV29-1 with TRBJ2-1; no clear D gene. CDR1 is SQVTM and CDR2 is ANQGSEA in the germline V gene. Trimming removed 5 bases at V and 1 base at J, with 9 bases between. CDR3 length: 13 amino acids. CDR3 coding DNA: TGCAGCGTTCAGGCAAGATCCTACAATGAGCAGTTCTTC. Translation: CSVQARSYNEQFF.

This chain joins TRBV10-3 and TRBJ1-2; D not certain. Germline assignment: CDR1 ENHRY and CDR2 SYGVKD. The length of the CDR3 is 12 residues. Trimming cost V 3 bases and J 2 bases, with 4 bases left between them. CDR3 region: CAISDSNYGYTF. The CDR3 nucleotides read TGTGCCATCAGTGATTCAAACTATGGCTACACCTTC.

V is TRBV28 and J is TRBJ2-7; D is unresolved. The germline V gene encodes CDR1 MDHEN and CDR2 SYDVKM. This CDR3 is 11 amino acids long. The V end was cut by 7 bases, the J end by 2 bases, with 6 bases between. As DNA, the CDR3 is TGTGCCAGCAAAAGCCCCTACGAGCAGTACTTC. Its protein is CASKSPYEQYF.

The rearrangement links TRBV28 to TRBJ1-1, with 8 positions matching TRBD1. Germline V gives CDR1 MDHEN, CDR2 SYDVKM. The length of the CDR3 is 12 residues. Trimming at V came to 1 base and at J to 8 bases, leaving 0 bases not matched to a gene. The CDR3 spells CASSLSGGEAFF. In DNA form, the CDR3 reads TGTGCCAGCAGTTTATCAGGGGGCGAAGCTTTCTTT. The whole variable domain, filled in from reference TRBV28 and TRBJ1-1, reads DVKVTQSSRYLVKRTGEKVFLECVQDMDHENMFWYRQDPGLGLRLIYFSYDVKMKEKGDIPEGYSVSREKKERFSLILESASTNQTSMYLCASSLSGGEAFFGQGTRLTVV.

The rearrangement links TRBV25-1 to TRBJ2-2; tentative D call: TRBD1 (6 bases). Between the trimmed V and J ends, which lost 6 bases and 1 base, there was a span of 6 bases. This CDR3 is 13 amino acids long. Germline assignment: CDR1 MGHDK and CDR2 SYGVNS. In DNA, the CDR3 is TGTGCCAGCAGACAGGGGAACACCGGGGAGCTGTTTTTT. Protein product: CASRQGNTGELFF.

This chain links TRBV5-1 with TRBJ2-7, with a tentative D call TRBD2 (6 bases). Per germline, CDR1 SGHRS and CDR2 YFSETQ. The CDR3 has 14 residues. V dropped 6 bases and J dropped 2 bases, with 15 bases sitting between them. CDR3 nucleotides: TGCGCCAGCAACCCCCCGGGGGTAACCTACGAGCAGTACTTC. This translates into CASNPPGVTYEQYF.

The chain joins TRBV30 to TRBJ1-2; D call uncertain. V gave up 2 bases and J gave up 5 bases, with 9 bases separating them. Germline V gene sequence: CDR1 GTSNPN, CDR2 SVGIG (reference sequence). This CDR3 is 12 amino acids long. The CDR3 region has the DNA TGTGCCTGGAGTCCCTCCCTGTATGGCTACACCTTC. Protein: CAWSPSLYGYTF.

In DNA, the CDR3 is TGTGCCAGCAGTTTATATATGACAGGACCGGGATGGCCCCAGCATTTT. This codes for CASSLYMTGPGWPQHF. V is TRBV27 and J is TRBJ1-5, with a tentative D call TRBD1 (6 bases). V was clipped by 1 base and J by 9 bases, with 19 bases between them. Germline CDR1 MNHEY, CDR2 SMNVEV (reference sequence). The CDR3 is 16 amino acids.

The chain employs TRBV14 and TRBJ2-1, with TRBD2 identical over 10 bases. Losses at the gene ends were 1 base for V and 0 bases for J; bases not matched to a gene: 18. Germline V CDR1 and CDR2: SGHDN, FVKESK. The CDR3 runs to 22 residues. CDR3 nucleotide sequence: TGTGCCAGCAGCCAAGGTACGAGAGGTAGCGGGAGGCTCAGAGCCTCCTACAATGAGCAGTTCTTC. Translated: CASSQGTRGSGRLRASYNEQFF.

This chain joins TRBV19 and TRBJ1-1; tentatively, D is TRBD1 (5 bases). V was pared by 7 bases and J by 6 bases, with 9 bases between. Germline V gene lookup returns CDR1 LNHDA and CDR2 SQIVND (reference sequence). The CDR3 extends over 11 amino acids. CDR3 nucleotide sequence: TGTGCCAGTAAAACGACAGCTGAAGCTTTCTTT. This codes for CASKTTAEAFF.

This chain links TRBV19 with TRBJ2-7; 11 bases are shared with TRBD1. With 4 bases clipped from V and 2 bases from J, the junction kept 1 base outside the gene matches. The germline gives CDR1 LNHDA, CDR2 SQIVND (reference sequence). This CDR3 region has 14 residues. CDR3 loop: CASSRGQGAYEQYF. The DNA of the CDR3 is TGTGCCAGTAGTAGGGGACAGGGGGCCTACGAGCAGTACTTC.

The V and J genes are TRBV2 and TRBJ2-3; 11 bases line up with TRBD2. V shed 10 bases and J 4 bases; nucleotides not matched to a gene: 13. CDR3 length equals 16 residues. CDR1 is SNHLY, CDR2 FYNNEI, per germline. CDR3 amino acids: CATGSSGRARADTQYF. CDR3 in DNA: TGTGCCACCGGAAGTAGCGGGAGGGCCCGGGCAGATACGCAGTATTTT.

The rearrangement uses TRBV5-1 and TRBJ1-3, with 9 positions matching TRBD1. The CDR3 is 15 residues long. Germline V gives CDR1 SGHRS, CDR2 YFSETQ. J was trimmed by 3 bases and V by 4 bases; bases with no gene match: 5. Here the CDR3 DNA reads TGCGCCAGCAGCAGGGGACAGGGAGGTGGAAACACCATATATTTT. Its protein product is CASSRGQGGGNTIYF. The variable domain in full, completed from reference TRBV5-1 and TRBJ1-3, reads KAGVTQTPRYLIKTRGQQVTLSCSPISGHRSVSWYQQTPGQGLQFLFEYFSETQRNKGNFPGRFSGRQFSNSRSEMNVSTLELGDSALYLCASSRGQGGGNTIYFGEGSWLTVV.

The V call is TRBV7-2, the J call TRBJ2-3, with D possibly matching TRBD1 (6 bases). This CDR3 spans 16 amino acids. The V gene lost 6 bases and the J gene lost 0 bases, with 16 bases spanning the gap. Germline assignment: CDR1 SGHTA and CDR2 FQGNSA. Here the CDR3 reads CASSSQGTLSTDTQYF. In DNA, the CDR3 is TGTGCCAGCAGTTCGCAGGGGACCCTTAGCACAGATACGCAGTATTTT. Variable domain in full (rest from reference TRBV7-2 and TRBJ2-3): GAGVSQSPSNKVTEKGKDVELRCDPISGHTALYWYRQSLGQGLEFLIYFQGNSAPDKSGLPSDRFSAERTGGSVSTLTIQRTQQEDSAVYLCASSSQGTLSTDTQYFGPGTRLTVL.

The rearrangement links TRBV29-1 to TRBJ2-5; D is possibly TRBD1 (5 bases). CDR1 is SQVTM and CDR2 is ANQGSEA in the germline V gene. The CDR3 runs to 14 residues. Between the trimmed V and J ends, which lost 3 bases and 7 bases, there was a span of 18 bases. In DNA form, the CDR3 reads TGCAGCGTTGACGTTCTCAGGGTTTTGGGGACCCAGTACTTC. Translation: CSVDVLRVLGTQYF.

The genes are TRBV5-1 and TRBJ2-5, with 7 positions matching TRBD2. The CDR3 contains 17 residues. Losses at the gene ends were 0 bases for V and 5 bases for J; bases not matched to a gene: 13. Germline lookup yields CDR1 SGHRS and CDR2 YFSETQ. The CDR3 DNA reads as TGCGCCAGCAGCTTGGGAGCTAGCGGAGGAACCGGGGAGACCCAGTACTTC. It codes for CASSLGASGGTGETQYF.

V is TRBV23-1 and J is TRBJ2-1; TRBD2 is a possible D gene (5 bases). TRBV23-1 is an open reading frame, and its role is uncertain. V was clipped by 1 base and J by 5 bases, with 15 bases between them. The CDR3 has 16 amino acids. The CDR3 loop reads CASSQLRERNNNEQFF. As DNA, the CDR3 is TGCGCCAGCAGTCAATTACGCGAGCGGAATAACAATGAGCAGTTCTTC.

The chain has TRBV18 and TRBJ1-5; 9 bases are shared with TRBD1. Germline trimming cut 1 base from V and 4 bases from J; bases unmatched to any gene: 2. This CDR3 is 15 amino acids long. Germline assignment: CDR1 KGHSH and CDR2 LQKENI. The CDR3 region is CASSPRTGENQPQHF. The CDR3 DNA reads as TGTGCCAGCTCACCACGGACAGGGGAGAATCAGCCCCAGCATTTT.

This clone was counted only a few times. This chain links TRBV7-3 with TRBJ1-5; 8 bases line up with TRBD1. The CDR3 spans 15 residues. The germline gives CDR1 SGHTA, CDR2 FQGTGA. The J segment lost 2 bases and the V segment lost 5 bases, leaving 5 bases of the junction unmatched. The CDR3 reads CASSLQGGGNQPQHF. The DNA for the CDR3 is TGTGCCAGCAGCCTACAGGGGGGTGGCAATCAGCCCCAGCATTTT.

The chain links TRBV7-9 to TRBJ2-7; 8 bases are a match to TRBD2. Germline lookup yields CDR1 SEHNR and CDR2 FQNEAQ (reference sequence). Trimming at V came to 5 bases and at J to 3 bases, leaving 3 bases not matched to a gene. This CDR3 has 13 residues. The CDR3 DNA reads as TGTGCCAGCAGCCAGGGACTAGGCTACGAGCAGTACTTC. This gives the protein CASSQGLGYEQYF.

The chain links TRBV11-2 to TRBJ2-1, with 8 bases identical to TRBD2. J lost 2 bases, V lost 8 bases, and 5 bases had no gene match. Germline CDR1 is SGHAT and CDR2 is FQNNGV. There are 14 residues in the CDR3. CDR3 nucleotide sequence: TGTGCCAGCGGAGCGGGAGCCGCCTACAATGAGCAGTTCTTC. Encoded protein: CASGAGAAYNEQFF.

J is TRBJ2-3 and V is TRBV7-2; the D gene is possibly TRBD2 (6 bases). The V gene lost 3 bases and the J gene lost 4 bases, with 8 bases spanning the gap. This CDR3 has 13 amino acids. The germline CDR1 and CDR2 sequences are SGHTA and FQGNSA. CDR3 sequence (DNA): TGTGCCAGCAGCTTCATAGCGGCAGATACGCAGTATTTT. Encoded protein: CASSFIAADTQYF.

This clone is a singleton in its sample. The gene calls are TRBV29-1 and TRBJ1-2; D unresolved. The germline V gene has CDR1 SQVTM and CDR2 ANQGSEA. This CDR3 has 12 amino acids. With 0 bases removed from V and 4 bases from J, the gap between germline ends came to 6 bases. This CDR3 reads CSVEEGSYGYTF. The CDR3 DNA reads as TGCAGCGTTGAAGAGGGGAGCTATGGCTACACCTTC.

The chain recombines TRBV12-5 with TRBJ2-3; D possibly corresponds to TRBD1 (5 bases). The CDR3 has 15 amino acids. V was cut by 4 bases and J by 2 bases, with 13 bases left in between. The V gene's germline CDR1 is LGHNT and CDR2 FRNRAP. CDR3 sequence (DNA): TGTGCTAGTGGTTGGGGTCCAGGGAACACAGATACGCAGTATTTT. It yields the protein CASGWGPGNTDTQYF.